This T cell receptor beta chain was recovered during a study of identical twins. TCRdb reanalysed the 5' RACE reads using MiXCR and keeps one entry per CDR3 protein. In the table there are roughly 480,000 distinct CDR3 sequences, 20% to 30% of which are singletons. As regards this clonotype: Its cognate antigen is unknown.

Regarding the study as a whole: Models underestimated how often monozygotic twins shared out-of-frame TCR alpha.

Trimming removed 5 bases from V and 8 bases from J, with 15 bases in between. Germline V gene lookup returns CDR1 SEHNR and CDR2 FQNEAQ (reference sequence). This CDR3 spans 13 amino acids. The data were also submitted as part of a second study, on T cells expressing NK-cell markers.

The sample consisted of CD4+ T cells sorted from blood. J is TRBJ1-2 and V is TRBV7-9; D not resolved. This receptor was taken from a woman aged 18-30 years in good health. The CDR3 loop reads CASSATRSEGYTF. The CDR3 DNA is TGTGCCAGCAGCGCAACTAGGTCCGAAGGCTACACCTTC.